This TCR beta chain was recovered during a study of blood T cell repertoires in COVID-19. Looking at the study overall: Donors in the United States, Italy and Spain gave samples during acute or convalescent COVID-19.

Trimming shortened V by 0 bases and J by 4 bases, and 10 bases separated the two germline ends. Germline V gives CDR1 SGHNT, CDR2 YYREEE (reference sequence). CDR3 size: 14 residues. Measured with immunoSEQ multiplex PCR; TCRdb has only the in-frame clones, and not every one. Among about 220,000 clones, 84% were seen once, and the ten largest hold 6.8%. The age range of participants was about 18 to 95 years, with residence in fewer than 25 US areas. Input material: PBMCs or T cells enriched from blood (not recorded which). The TCR originated in a woman aged 40 to 55 who had recovered from COVID-19. V gene TRBV5-4 combines with J gene TRBJ1-1; D is ambiguous. For the CDR3, the DNA is TGTGCCAGCAGCTTGGCGGGAGGCCGCACTGAAGCTTTCTTT. Translated: CASSLAGGRTEAFF.